These 27 T cell receptor beta chains came from one sample sequenced in a study of blood T cell repertoires in COVID-19. The table came from immunoSEQ multiplex PCR; TCRdb's copy has only in-frame clones and leaves some out. Of 350,000 to 500,000 clones in the sample, around nine tenths were seen once. What was sequenced was PBMCs or T cells enriched from blood (not recorded which). The origin of the receptors is a woman under 30 who had been exposed to COVID-19.

This sequence joins TRBV7-9 and TRBJ2-1, with a tentative D call TRBD1 (6 bases). V lost 3 bases and J lost 0, with 12 bases in between. This CDR3 has 16 amino acids. From germline, CDR1 is SEHNR and CDR2 FQNEAQ (reference sequence). The CDR3 bases are TGTGCCAGCAGCTTCCAAAAACAGGGCTCCTACAATGAGCAGTTCTTC. Translating it yields CASSFQKQGSYNEQFF.

The chain carries TRBV3-1 (or the pseudogene TRBV3-2) and TRBJ2-7; D might be TRBD2 (5 bases). The V and J ends lost 1 base and 0 bases respectively, with 13 bases between them. This CDR3 contains 16 residues. The V gene's germline CDR1 is LGHDT and CDR2 YNNKEL (reference sequence). The CDR3 loop is CASSQGVHTSSYEQYF. DNA for the CDR3: TGTGCCAGCAGCCAAGGGGTACACACTAGCTCCTACGAGCAGTACTTC.

The V gene is TRBV9, the J gene TRBJ2-5; D unresolved. From germline, CDR1 is SGDLS and CDR2 YYNGEE. CDR3 length equals 13 residues. Trimming stripped 0 bases from V and 5 bases from J, with 8 bases between. DNA for the CDR3: TGTGCCAGCAGCGTAGATGTGAGTGAGACCCAGTACTTC. This codes for CASSVDVSETQYF.

V is TRBV27 and J is TRBJ2-3, with D possibly being TRBD1 (6 bases). Trimming pared 6 bases from V and 2 bases from J, leaving 15 bases between. This CDR3 region has 15 residues. Germline CDR1 MNHEY, CDR2 SMNVEV (reference sequence). The CDR3 here is CASRRQEQITDTQYF. The DNA for the CDR3 is TGTGCCAGCAGACGACAGGAGCAAATCACAGATACGCAGTATTTT.

The V call is TRBV25-1, the J call TRBJ2-7; 9 nucleotides align to TRBD1. The germline gives CDR1 MGHDK, CDR2 SYGVNS. After removal of 9 bases from V and 5 bases from J, the junction contained 8 bases not matched to a gene. This CDR3 has 13 amino acids. CDR3 amino acids: CASHGTGPDEQYF. The CDR3, as DNA: TGTGCCAGTCACGGGACAGGGCCCGACGAGCAGTACTTC.

V is TRBV6-5 and J is TRBJ1-3; the D gene is possibly TRBD1 (5 bases). CDR3 length equals 14 residues. Germline loops: CDR1 MNHEY, CDR2 SVGAGI. Between the trimmed V and J ends, which lost 6 bases and 1 base, there was a span of 10 bases. CDR3 sequence: CASRSTESGNTIYF. The CDR3 coding sequence is TGTGCCAGCAGATCGACAGAATCTGGAAACACCATATATTTT.

The chain is built from TRBV11-2 and TRBJ1-1; TRBD1 aligns across 11 bases. The CDR3 extends over 18 amino acids. V lost 2 bases to trimming and J lost 1 base; unmatched junction nucleotides: 9. Germline V gene lookup returns CDR1 SGHAT and CDR2 FQNNGV. Here the CDR3 DNA reads TGTGCCAGCAGCTTATTTGGACAGGGGGCTTACCGGAACACTGAAGCTTTCTTT. Its translation is CASSLFGQGAYRNTEAFF. The full variable domain, with the rest looked up from reference TRBV11-2 and TRBJ1-1, is EAGVAQSPRYKIIEKRQSVAFWCNPISGHATLYWYQQILGQGPKLLIQFQNNGVVDDSQLPKDRFSAERLKGVDSTLKIQPAKLEDSAVYLCASSLFGQGAYRNTEAFFGQGTRLTVV.

The rearrangement uses TRBV6-5 and TRBJ2-2, with D unresolved. V shed 2 bases and J shed 4 bases, with 8 bases lying between them. The CDR3 is 14 amino acids. CDR1 MNHEY and CDR2 SVGAGI come from the germline V gene. CDR3 protein: CASSYKGGTGELFF. As DNA, the CDR3 is TGTGCCAGCAGTTACAAAGGCGGCACCGGGGAGCTGTTTTTT.

The rearrangement joins TRBV5-6 to TRBJ1-2, with no clear D. Trimming pared 3 bases from V and 7 bases from J, leaving 22 bases between. The CDR3 sequence is 16 residues long. CDR1 SGHDT and CDR2 YYEEEE come from the germline V gene. This CDR3 is CASSSASTGSIGGYTF. Written as DNA, the CDR3 is TGTGCCAGCAGCTCAGCCTCGACTGGGTCGATCGGTGGCTACACCTTC.

The chain employs TRBV12-3 or TRBV12-4 and TRBJ1-2; a weak D match, TRBD1 (5 bases). This CDR3 spans 13 amino acids. V was clipped by 1 base and J by 4 bases, with 7 bases between them. In nucleotides, the CDR3 is TGTGCCAGCAGTTTAGGGGGCACCTATGGCTACACCTTC. Protein product: CASSLGGTYGYTF.

The chain employs TRBV2 and TRBJ2-2; D is ambiguous. CDR3 length: 14 amino acids. The germline CDR1 and CDR2 sequences are SNHLY and FYNNEI. V lost 7 bases, J lost 2 bases, and 11 bases lay in between. The CDR3 DNA sequence: TGTGCCAGCAATCGCGGTGCCAACACCGGGGAGCTGTTTTTT. Translation: CASNRGANTGELFF. Combining the CDR3 with reference TRBV2 and TRBJ2-2 gives the whole variable domain EPEVTQTPSHQVTQMGQEVILRCVPISNHLYFYWYRQILGQKVEFLVSFYNNEISEKSEIFDDQFSVERPDGSNFTLKIRSTKLEDSAMYFCASNRGANTGELFFGEGSRLTVL.

V and J are TRBV4-3 and TRBJ2-5, with 8 bases that match TRBD1. This CDR3 has 15 amino acids. V was pared by 4 bases and J by 5 bases, with 9 bases of the junction left unmatched. Germline V gene sequence: CDR1 LGHNA, CDR2 YSLEER. The DNA for the CDR3 is TGCGCCAGCAGCCTTACAGCAGGGGGCATGGAGACCCAGTACTTC. Amino acids: CASSLTAGGMETQYF.

This chain links TRBV27 with TRBJ2-5; 9 bases are a match to TRBD2. Trimming took 7 bases from V and 0 from J; bases not matched to a gene: 6. CDR3 length: 15 amino acids. The germline V gene encodes CDR1 MNHEY and CDR2 SMNVEV (reference sequence). The CDR3 coding sequence is TGTGCCAGCAAATTAGCGGGGGTCGACCAAGAGACCCAGTACTTC. It translates to CASKLAGVDQETQYF.

The chain recombines TRBV5-5 with TRBJ2-7, with 8 bases that match TRBD2. Per germline, CDR1 SGHKS and CDR2 YYEKEE (reference sequence). The CDR3 covers 13 residues. J lost 4 bases, V lost 6 bases, and 6 bases had no gene match. The CDR3 spells CASIPTGGYEQYF. CDR3 DNA: TGTGCCAGCATCCCCACGGGGGGGTACGAGCAGTACTTC.

This clone came up once. This chain links TRBV7-2 with TRBJ1-5; the D is unclear. The germline V gene has CDR1 SGHTA and CDR2 FQGNSA. Trimming stripped 7 bases from V and 5 bases from J, with 15 bases between. There are 14 residues in the CDR3. The DNA of the CDR3 is TGTGCCAGCACTCCGGAAACAGAATATCAGCCCCAGCATTTT. This translates into CASTPETEYQPQHF.

The chain joins TRBV15 to TRBJ1-2; D may be TRBD1 (6 bases). The V end was cut by 2 bases, the J end by 4 bases, with 11 bases between. Germline V gene sequence: CDR1 LNHNV, CDR2 YYDKDF (reference sequence). The CDR3 sequence is 14 residues long. CDR3 loop: CATSRPGTTYGYTF. Written as DNA, the CDR3 is TGTGCCACCAGCAGACCCGGGACAACCTATGGCTACACCTTC.

V is TRBV2 and J is TRBJ2-7, with a tentative D call TRBD2 (6 bases). The germline gives CDR1 SNHLY, CDR2 FYNNEI. The CDR3 has 16 amino acids. The V end lost 2 bases, the J end lost 0 bases, and 14 bases lay between the germline ends. CDR3 residues: CASSEFNAGYSYEQYF. In nucleotides, the CDR3 is TGTGCCAGCAGTGAATTCAACGCGGGATACTCCTACGAGCAGTACTTC.

The V and J genes are TRBV7-2 and TRBJ2-3, with TRBD2 as a possible D gene (6 bases). The V and J ends lost 2 bases and 2 bases respectively, with 11 bases between them. The CDR3 spans 15 residues. CDR1 and CDR2 from the germline V gene are SGHTA and FQGNSA. The DNA of the CDR3 is TGTGCCAGCAGCTTACTAGCGCTTTACACAGATACGCAGTATTTT. This gives the protein CASSLLALYTDTQYF.

The chain carries TRBV4-3 and TRBJ2-7, with D perhaps matching TRBD1 (5 bases). V gave up 0 bases and J gave up 5 bases, with 11 bases separating them. This CDR3 has 14 amino acids. The germline CDR1 and CDR2 sequences are LGHNA and YSLEER. CDR3 nucleotide sequence: TGCGCCAGCAGCCAAGATCAAGCAGGGAACGAGCAGTACTTC. Its protein is CASSQDQAGNEQYF.

The V and J genes are TRBV6-5 and TRBJ1-2, with 7 positions matching TRBD1. V trimming: 7 bases; J trimming: 4 bases; junction bases outside the gene matches: 6. The CDR3 totals 13 residues. Germline CDR1 is MNHEY and CDR2 is SVGAGI. This CDR3 is CASTRGTSYGYTF. The CDR3 DNA follows: TGTGCCAGCACCAGGGGGACAAGCTATGGCTACACCTTC.

V is TRBV6-1 and J is TRBJ1-5; no reliable D call. Germline V lookup: CDR1 MNHNS, CDR2 SASEGT. Trimming shortened V by 2 bases and J by 0 bases, and 8 bases separated the two germline ends. CDR3 length equals 15 residues. CDR3 in DNA: TGTGCCAGCAGTGAATACACAATTAGCAATCAGCCCCAGCATTTT. This sequence encodes CASSEYTISNQPQHF.

This clone was picked up a small number of times. The chain uses TRBV23-1 and TRBJ1-5; D is perhaps TRBD1 (5 bases). TRBV23-1 is annotated as an ORF whose role is uncertain. The CDR3 length is 16 residues. Between the trimmed V and J ends, which lost 6 bases and 3 bases, there was a span of 18 bases. The CDR3 protein is CASRGGRVGDNQPQHF. CDR3 in DNA: TGCGCCAGCAGGGGGGGTAGGGTTGGGGACAATCAGCCCCAGCATTTT.

The chain recombines TRBV24-1 with TRBJ2-3; D is possibly TRBD1 (5 bases). Trimming took off 1 base at V and 2 bases at J, with 9 bases between the two ends. CDR1 KGHDR and CDR2 SFDVKD come from the germline V gene. This CDR3 has 15 amino acids. The CDR3 is CATSDLGHPTDTQYF. The DNA of the CDR3 is TGTGCCACCAGTGATTTAGGACACCCCACAGATACGCAGTATTTT.

Comments on this clone: Other DNA sequences in this specimen translate into the identical CDR3. The V call is TRBV5-1, the J call TRBJ2-7, with 9 bases lining up with TRBD1. The CDR3 runs to 14 residues. Germline CDR1 and CDR2: SGHRS and YFSETQ. With V trimmed by 0 bases and J by 4 bases, 2 bases remained unmatched. The CDR3 spells CASSLGQGGYEQYF. CDR3 nucleotides: TGCGCCAGCAGCTTGGGACAGGGGGGTTACGAGCAGTACTTC.

The DNA for the CDR3 is TGTGCCAGCAGGGGACTAGCGGGAATCAATGAGCAGTTCTTC. Translation: CASRGLAGINEQFF. The V gene is TRBV27, the J gene TRBJ2-1, with TRBD2 matching over 13 bases. CDR3 length: 14 residues. Germline assignment: CDR1 MNHEY and CDR2 SMNVEV (reference sequence). V lost 6 bases, J lost 6 bases, and 2 bases stayed unmatched.

V and J are TRBV5-1 and TRBJ1-5, with D unresolved. Trimming removed 5 bases at V and 5 bases at J, with 11 bases between. In germline, CDR1 is SGHRS, CDR2 YFSETQ. CDR3 length: 13 amino acids. The CDR3: CASRGAGDQPQHF. Written as DNA, the CDR3 is TGCGCCAGCAGGGGCGCCGGGGATCAGCCCCAGCATTTT.

J is TRBJ2-2 and V is TRBV3-1 (or the pseudogene TRBV3-2); the match to TRBD1 covers 7 bases. Germline V gene sequence: CDR1 LGHDT, CDR2 YNNKEL (reference sequence). V dropped 1 base and J dropped 5; count of bases not matched to a gene: 10. This CDR3 spans 17 amino acids. CDR3 amino acids: CASSQGFEGARTGELFF. Written as DNA, the CDR3 is TGTGCCAGCAGCCAAGGTTTCGAGGGGGCGCGGACCGGGGAGCTGTTTTTT.